The text below deals with one T cell receptor beta chain. Antigen unknown. Sequence data for DNA of cultured CD4+ T cells were generated by the Oncomine TCR Beta short-read assay. TCRdb redid the calling of the PCR reads with MiXCR, one entry per CDR3 protein. Of tens of thousands of distinct CDR3 sequences in the sample, approximately 50% are singletons; the top ten hold over 3.5%. The entry originates in a study of vaccination and CD4 T cells after COVID-19. Study information: Nasal swab PCR had shown SARS-CoV-2 positivity in the convalescent patients (about 9 mild cases, one severe case).

Germline-derived CDR1 and CDR2 are GTSNPN and SVGIG (reference sequence). Trimming removed 0 bases at V and 1 base at J, with 7 bases between. The CDR3 loop spans 14 amino acids. Documented treatment: roughly nine-day PBMC culture with coronavirus spike peptide pools or control peptides (ViraFEST assay). Under the ViraFEST approach, antigen-specific T cells were expanded with peptide pools and TCRs subsequently sequenced. Sample: CD4+ T cells from blood, cultured in vitro. This clonotype was sampled from a human donor who had recovered from COVID-19. This chain joins TRBV30 and TRBJ1-5; no reliable D call. CDR3 in amino acids: CAWSVGRSNQPQHF. Written as DNA, the CDR3 is TGTGCCTGGAGTGTAGGGCGGAGCAATCAGCCCCAGCATTTT.